What follows are 30 T cell receptor beta chains derived from one specimen sequenced in a study of blood T cells in healthy people across ages. PCR was performed a second time for roughly 7 to 12 cycles using a sample-barcoded 5' primer and a J-beta primer mix. TCRdb re-analysed the 5' RACE reads in MiXCR, keeping a single row per CDR3 protein. Here the sample spans about 560,000 distinct CDR3 sequences, about 28% being singletons. This sample also appeared in a second study, on T cells of mothers and their children.

Sequencing was done on a sample of blood. All receptors derive from a boy aged 2 to 9 in good health.

In this sample, this clonotype turned up a few times. CDR3: CASRTQVNTGELFF. DNA for the CDR3: TGTGCCAGCAGGACTCAGGTGAACACCGGGGAGCTGTTTTTT. The chain has TRBV6-2 or TRBV6-3 and TRBJ2-2, with unresolved D. The CDR3 totals 14 residues. V was shortened by 6 bases and J by 1 base, with 9 bases between the two germline ends. Per germline, CDR1 MNHEY and CDR2 SVGEGT.

This clonotype was seen only a few times. V gene TRBV11-1 combines with J gene TRBJ1-1; D may be TRBD1 (5 bases). The germline V gene has CDR1 SGHAT and CDR2 FQDESV (reference sequence). V gave up 3 bases and J gave up 3 bases, with 17 bases separating them. The CDR3 extends over 16 amino acids. The CDR3 sequence is CASSFGTRLEDTEAFF. Here the CDR3 DNA reads TGTGCCAGCAGCTTTGGGACCCGCCTAGAGGACACTGAAGCTTTCTTT. The variable domain in full, completed from reference TRBV11-1 and TRBJ1-1, reads EAEVAQSPRYKITEKSQAVAFWCDPISGHATLYWYRQILGQGPELLVQFQDESVVDDSQLPKDRFSAERLKGVDSTLKIQPAELGDSAMYLCASSFGTRLEDTEAFFGQGTRLTVV.

The chain uses TRBV11-2 and TRBJ2-3; 8 bases line up with TRBD1. V gave up 4 bases and J gave up 3 bases; unmatched junction bases: 6. Germline V gene sequence: CDR1 SGHAT, CDR2 FQNNGV. The CDR3 is made up of 15 amino acids. CDR3 sequence (DNA): TGTGCCAGCAGCTGGAAGACAGGGGTGACAGATACGCAGTATTTT. This codes for CASSWKTGVTDTQYF.

The J gene is TRBJ2-5, the V gene TRBV11-3, with 7 positions matching TRBD1. Germline CDR1 SGHNT, CDR2 YENEEA. The CDR3 is 15 amino acids. V was clipped by 4 bases and J by 2 bases; unmatched bases: 7. CDR3 coding DNA: TGTGCCAGCAGCTCAAGACAGACAGGGCAAGAGACCCAGTACTTC. Encoded protein: CASSSRQTGQETQYF.

This rearrangement joins TRBV28 to TRBJ2-5; 10 positions match TRBD2. The closer fit of TRBJ2-7 to the DNA end suggests the J call may be wrong. The CDR3 runs to 15 residues. Germline values: CDR1 MDHEN, CDR2 SYDVKM. CDR3 residues: CASMAAGGLHYEQYF. The CDR3 DNA reads as TGTGCCAGCATGGCAGCGGGGGGGCTACACTACGAGCAGTACTTC.

This clonotype was detected only a few times. The gene calls are TRBV3-1 and TRBJ2-1; D might be TRBD1 or TRBD2, each matching 6 bases. The germline V gene has CDR1 LGHDT and CDR2 YNNKEL (reference sequence). The CDR3 has 15 residues. Between the trimmed V and J ends, which lost 4 bases and 3 bases, there was a span of 13 bases. This CDR3 is CASSPGGGDYNEQFF. The CDR3 nucleotides read TGTGCCAGCAGCCCCGGGGGCGGGGACTACAATGAGCAGTTCTTC.

The chain couples TRBV7-9 to TRBJ2-2, with D maybe TRBD2 (7 bases). Germline V lookup: CDR1 SEHNR, CDR2 FQNEAQ (reference sequence). This CDR3 contains 17 residues. Trimming pared 2 bases from V and 3 bases from J, leaving 16 bases between. The DNA of the CDR3 is TGTGCCAGCAGCTTAAAACCGATAGGGGGGGACACCGGGGAGCTGTTTTTT. Translated: CASSLKPIGGDTGELFF.

This clonotype was counted between two and nine times. The chain joins TRBV29-1 to TRBJ1-4, with a tentative D call TRBD1 (5 bases). Trimming stripped 3 bases from V and 7 bases from J, with 12 bases between. CDR1 and CDR2 from the germline V gene are SQVTM and ANQGSEA. The CDR3 has 13 residues. The CDR3 nucleotides read TGCAGCGTTGATAAGGGGCAGGGTGAAAAACTGTTTTTT. Translation gives CSVDKGQGEKLFF.

There are a few counts of this clonotype. The J gene is TRBJ1-6, the V gene TRBV15; no definite D call. This CDR3 contains 14 residues. Germline lookup yields CDR1 LNHNV and CDR2 YYDKDF (reference sequence). V was pared by 5 bases and J by 14 bases, with 19 bases between. The chain's CDR3 is CATSLRSSLSALHF. The CDR3 DNA reads as TGTGCCACCAGCCTCCGGAGCAGCCTATCGGCCCTCCACTTT.

The chain couples TRBV18 to TRBJ1-1; D call uncertain. CDR3 length: 15 amino acids. V lost 2 bases and J 3 bases, leaving 13 bases between the germline ends. From germline, CDR1 is KGHSH and CDR2 LQKENI. This CDR3 reads CASSPERVGYTEAFF. The CDR3, as DNA: TGTGCCAGCTCACCAGAACGGGTCGGATACACTGAAGCTTTCTTT.

This clonotype has only a few counts. The chain joins TRBV20-1 to TRBJ2-1; D call uncertain. Germline loops: CDR1 DFQATT, CDR2 SNEGSKA (reference sequence). CDR3 length: 15 residues. The V end was cut by 0 bases, the J end by 7 bases, with 16 bases between. The chain's CDR3 is CSARDERSPRNEQFF. CDR3 coding DNA: TGCAGTGCTAGAGATGAAAGAAGCCCCCGAAATGAGCAGTTCTTC.

V gene TRBV6-1 combines with J gene TRBJ2-5; the match to TRBD1 covers 7 bases. J gave up 0 bases and V 7 bases, and 8 bases lay outside the gene matches. Germline V lookup: CDR1 MNHNS, CDR2 SASEGT. The CDR3 runs 15 residues. The CDR3 coding sequence is TGTGCCAGCACGGTCACAGGGGCGTACCAAGAGACCCAGTACTTC. It encodes CASTVTGAYQETQYF.

This clonotype was seen a handful of times. This chain uses TRBV6-2 or TRBV6-3 with TRBJ1-2, with D possibly TRBD1 on 6 matching bases. Germline-derived CDR1 and CDR2 are MNHEY and SVGEGT. V lost 5 bases to trimming and J lost 4 bases, with 11 bases between them. The CDR3 runs to 13 residues. The CDR3 DNA sequence: TGTGCCAGCAGTCGACAGGAGTTCTATGGCTACACCTTC. Amino acid sequence: CASSRQEFYGYTF.

This clonotype was seen only a few times. This chain connects TRBV7-9 to TRBJ1-1; possibly TRBD1 for D (6 bases). Trimming took 5 bases from V and 8 from J, leaving 18 bases between them. Germline CDR1 SEHNR, CDR2 FQNEAQ (reference sequence). The CDR3 length is 14 residues. The DNA of the CDR3 is TGTGCCAGCAGCCCCCGGGGGCGGACGACCGAAGCTTTCTTT. Translated, it gives CASSPRGRTTEAFF.

This clonotype was counted a single time. CDR3 nucleotides: TGTGCCAGCAGGCCCGGGACAGCGGATGAAAAACTGTTTTTT. It translates to CASRPGTADEKLFF. This chain uses TRBV6-4 with TRBJ1-4, with 7 positions matching TRBD1. CDR3 size: 14 residues. J gave up 6 bases and V 6 bases, and 7 bases lay outside the gene matches. CDR1 is MRHNA, CDR2 SNTAGT, per germline.

There are a few counts of this clonotype. The V gene is TRBV7-2, the J gene TRBJ2-5; the D is unclear. Germline CDR1 and CDR2: SGHTA and FQGNSA. The CDR3 has 12 amino acids. V shed 6 bases and J shed 5 bases, with 10 bases lying between them. The CDR3: CASSSVRETQYF. The CDR3 nucleotides read TGTGCCAGCAGTTCGGTCCGGGAGACCCAGTACTTC. The variable domain in full, completed from reference TRBV7-2 and TRBJ2-5, reads GAGVSQSPSNKVTEKGKDVELRCDPISGHTALYWYRQSLGQGLEFLIYFQGNSAPDKSGLPSDRFSAERTGGSVSTLTIQRTQQEDSAVYLCASSSVRETQYFGPGTRLLVL.

This clonotype came up many times. The rearrangement joins TRBV11-2 to TRBJ2-7, with D tentatively TRBD2 (6 bases). Germline V gene lookup returns CDR1 SGHAT and CDR2 FQNNGV. The germline V and J ends were trimmed by 3 bases and 2 bases, with 11 bases remaining between them. The CDR3 extends over 14 amino acids. In DNA form, the CDR3 reads TGTGCCAGCAGCTTTAGCGGAGGCCCCTACGAGCAGTACTTC. Residues: CASSFSGGPYEQYF.

This chain uses TRBV5-1 with TRBJ1-6; 8 bases agree with TRBD1. CDR3 length: 16 amino acids. Unmatched junction bases numbered 8, after V lost 1 base and J lost 8 bases. Germline V CDR1 and CDR2: SGHRS, YFSETQ. CDR3 loop: CASSLTQGAVDSPLHF. Written as DNA, the CDR3 is TGCGCCAGCAGCTTGACCCAGGGGGCCGTCGATTCACCCCTCCACTTT. Based on the CDR3 plus reference TRBV5-1 and TRBJ1-6, the full variable domain is KAGVTQTPRYLIKTRGQQVTLSCSPISGHRSVSWYQQTPGQGLQFLFEYFSETQRNKGNFPGRFSGRQFSNSRSEMNVSTLELGDSALYLCASSLTQGAVDSPLHFGNGTRLTVT.

The chain combines TRBV7-2 with TRBJ1-1, with D unresolved. CDR3 length: 14 residues. Germline V gives CDR1 SGHTA, CDR2 FQGNSA. With 6 bases removed from V and 1 base from J, the gap between germline ends came to 12 bases. The CDR3 here is CASRPQPQNTEAFF. The CDR3 nucleotides are TGTGCCAGCAGACCCCAGCCCCAGAACACTGAAGCTTTCTTT. Together with reference TRBV7-2 and TRBJ1-1, the CDR3 gives the full variable domain: GAGVSQSPSNKVTEKGKDVELRCDPISGHTALYWYRQSLGQGLEFLIYFQGNSAPDKSGLPSDRFSAERTGGSVSTLTIQRTQQEDSAVYLCASRPQPQNTEAFFGQGTRLTVV.

This clonotype occurred once. V is TRBV30 and J is TRBJ2-7; 7 bases are a match to TRBD1. This CDR3 is built from 15 residues. Germline V lookup: CDR1 GTSNPN, CDR2 SVGIG (reference sequence). After removal of 3 bases from V and 0 bases from J, the junction contained 8 bases not matched to a gene. The CDR3 reads CAWRTTGISSYEQYF. As DNA, the CDR3 is TGTGCCTGGAGAACGACAGGGATCAGCTCCTACGAGCAGTACTTC.

The J gene is TRBJ1-3, the V gene TRBV3-1, with no clear D. There are 13 residues in the CDR3. The V and J ends lost 2 bases and 4 bases respectively, with 6 bases between them. The germline gives CDR1 LGHDT, CDR2 YNNKEL (reference sequence). The chain's CDR3 is CASSQNGGNTIYF. DNA of the CDR3: TGTGCCAGCAGCCAAAATGGCGGAAACACCATATATTTT. The full variable domain, completed using reference TRBV3-1 and TRBJ1-3, is DTAVSQTPKYLVTQMGNDKSIKCEQNLGHDTMYWYKQDSKKFLKIMFSYNNKELIINETVPNRFSPKSPDKAHLNLHINSLELGDSAVYFCASSQNGGNTIYFGEGSWLTVV.

This clonotype came up a few times. The chain carries TRBV27 and TRBJ2-7, with D tentatively TRBD2 (6 bases). The V gene lost 5 bases and the J gene lost 3 bases, with 14 bases spanning the gap. Germline CDR1 is MNHEY and CDR2 is SMNVEV (reference sequence). The CDR3 consists of 14 residues. The CDR3 loop is CASSAAGRRYEQYF. The CDR3 region has the DNA TGTGCCAGCAGTGCTGCGGGACGCCGCTACGAGCAGTACTTC.

The J gene is TRBJ2-4, the V gene TRBV7-2; 8 bases line up with TRBD1. This CDR3 is built from 16 residues. V was pared by 8 bases and J by 2 bases, with 11 bases of the junction left unmatched. Germline CDR1 and CDR2: SGHTA and FQGNSA. For the CDR3, the DNA is TGTGCCAGCGGAGCCCGGACAGGGTTGACCAAAAACATTCAGTACTTC. As protein: CASGARTGLTKNIQYF.

The chain joins TRBV12-3 or TRBV12-4 to TRBJ1-2; D possibly corresponds to TRBD1 (5 bases). Trimming took 6 bases from V and 4 from J, leaving 15 bases between them. This CDR3 region has 14 residues. CDR3 sequence reads: CASSPTPGSYGYTF. The CDR3 DNA sequence: TGTGCCAGCAGCCCCACCCCAGGGAGCTATGGCTACACCTTC.

V and J are TRBV14 and TRBJ2-1, with 8 bases aligning to TRBD1. CDR1 is SGHDN and CDR2 is FVKESK in the germline V gene. J gave up 2 bases and V 0 bases, and 0 bases lay outside the gene matches. The CDR3 has 15 amino acids. The CDR3 spells CASSQDRGPYNEQFF. The CDR3, as DNA: TGTGCCAGCAGCCAAGACAGGGGGCCCTACAATGAGCAGTTCTTC.

The J gene is TRBJ2-5, the V gene TRBV12-3 or TRBV12-4; 8 nucleotides match TRBD1. The end of the DNA fits TRBJ2-1 better, so the J call may be wrong. The CDR3 has 17 amino acids. The CDR3 DNA reads TGTGCCAGCAGTTTAGGCCTGGACAGGGTAGAGGTTAGGGAGCAGTTCTTC. As protein: CASSLGLDRVEVREQFF.

This clonotype appeared a few times. V and J are TRBV18 and TRBJ2-4; D is possibly TRBD1 (5 bases). V dropped 0 bases and J dropped 5 bases, with 11 bases sitting between them. The germline V gene has CDR1 KGHSH and CDR2 LQKENI. The CDR3 loop spans 15 amino acids. The CDR3 DNA follows: TGTGCCAGCTCACCACCGCAGGGTGGGGAAAACATTCAGTACTTC. Encoded protein: CASSPPQGGENIQYF.

The chain links TRBV15 to TRBJ1-5, with D uncertain. In germline, CDR1 is LNHNV, CDR2 YYDKDF (reference sequence). CDR3 length: 14 residues. Deletions cut 0 bases from V and 8 bases from J, with 11 bases between. CDR3 nucleotide sequence: TGTGCCACCAGCAGAGATGCCGGTATCGAGCCCCAGCATTTT. Protein product: CATSRDAGIEPQHF.

This clonotype has a handful of counts. The chain employs TRBV20-1 and TRBJ2-1; 8 nucleotides align to TRBD2. The CDR3 has 14 amino acids. The V gene's germline CDR1 is DFQATT and CDR2 SNEGSKA (reference sequence). The ends lost 4 bases at V and 3 bases at J; junction bases unmatched: 5. The CDR3: CSATGSGSYNEQFF. CDR3 DNA: TGCAGTGCTACAGGGAGCGGGAGCTACAATGAGCAGTTCTTC.

This chain uses TRBV12-5 with TRBJ1-1; 9 nucleotides agree with TRBD1. CDR3 size: 13 residues. The J segment lost 4 bases and the V segment lost 6 bases, leaving 3 bases of the junction unmatched. Germline lookup yields CDR1 LGHNT and CDR2 FRNRAP. The CDR3 is CASGGQGSTEAFF. The CDR3 nucleotides read TGTGCTAGTGGGGGACAGGGCAGCACTGAAGCTTTCTTT.